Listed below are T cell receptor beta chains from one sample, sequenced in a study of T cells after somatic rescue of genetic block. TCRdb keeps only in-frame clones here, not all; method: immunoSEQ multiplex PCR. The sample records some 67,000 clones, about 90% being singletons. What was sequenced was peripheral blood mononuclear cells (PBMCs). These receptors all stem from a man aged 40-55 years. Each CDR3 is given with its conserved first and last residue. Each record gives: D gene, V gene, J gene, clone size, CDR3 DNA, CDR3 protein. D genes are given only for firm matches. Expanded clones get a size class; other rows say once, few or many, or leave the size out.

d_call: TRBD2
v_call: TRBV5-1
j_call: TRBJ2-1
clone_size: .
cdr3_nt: TGCGCCAGCAGCTTGCCGACGACTAGCGGGAGATTAAATGAGCAGTTCTTC
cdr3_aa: CASSLPTTSGRLNEQFF

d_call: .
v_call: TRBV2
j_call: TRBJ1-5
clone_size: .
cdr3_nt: TGTGCCAGCAGTGAACAGGGCAATCAGCCCCAGCATTTT
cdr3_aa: CASSEQGNQPQHF

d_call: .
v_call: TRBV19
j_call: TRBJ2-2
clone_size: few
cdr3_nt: TGTGCCAGTAGTATAGGGGCGGTCACCGGGGAGCTGTTTTTT
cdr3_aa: CASSIGAVTGELFF

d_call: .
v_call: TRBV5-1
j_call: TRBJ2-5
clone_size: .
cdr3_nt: TGCGCCAGCAGCTTAAAGCCCCGGGGCTTCCAAGAGACCCAGTACTTC
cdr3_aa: CASSLKPRGFQETQYF

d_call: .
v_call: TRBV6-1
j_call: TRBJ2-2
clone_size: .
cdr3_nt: TGTGCCAGCCAAGGACTATCGGAGCTGTTTTTT
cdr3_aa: CASQGLSELFF

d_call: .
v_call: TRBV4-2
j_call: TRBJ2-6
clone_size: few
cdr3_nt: TGTGCCAGCAACTCCGGGGAGAGCTCTGGGGCCAACGTCCTGACTTTC
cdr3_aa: CASNSGESSGANVLTF

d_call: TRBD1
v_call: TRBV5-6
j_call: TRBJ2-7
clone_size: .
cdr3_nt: TGTGCCAGCAGCTCCGGACAGGGGATCTACGAGCAGTACTTC
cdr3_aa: CASSSGQGIYEQYF

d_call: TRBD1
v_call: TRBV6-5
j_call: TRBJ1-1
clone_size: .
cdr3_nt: TGTGCCAGCAGTCGACAGGGGGGGAACACTGAAGCTTTCTTT
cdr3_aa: CASSRQGGNTEAFF

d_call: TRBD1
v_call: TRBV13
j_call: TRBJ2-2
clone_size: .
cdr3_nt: TGTGCCAGCAGCTCCCAAGGGGGCGCCGGGGAGCTGTTTTTT
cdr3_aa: CASSSQGGAGELFF

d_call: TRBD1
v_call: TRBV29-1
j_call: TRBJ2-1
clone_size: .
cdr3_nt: TGCAGCGTTGTTAGAGGGGGCGCGTTCTTC
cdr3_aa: CSVVRGGAFF

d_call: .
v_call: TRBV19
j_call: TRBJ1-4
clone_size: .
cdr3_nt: TGTGCCAGTAGAACGGCAGGGAGCACTGAAAAACTGTTTTTT
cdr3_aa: CASRTAGSTEKLFF